Following are 3 T cell receptor beta chains from one sample sequenced in a study of cytomegalovirus exposure and HLA in healthy donors (dated by TCRdb to 2017 to 2019). Library method: the immunoSEQ multiplex PCR assay. The multiplex PCR relied on a mix of 60 forward primers for TCR Vbeta segments and 13 reverse primers for TCR Jbeta segments. The source is immuneACCESS, and TCRdb retained only in-frame sequences with V and J called. Part of the clones is not carried over; for the studies checked, unresolved V genes explain less than half of this, and the remainder is unexplained. This sample has about 200,000 clones in its table, and approximately 80% of those were observed once. The ten most abundant clones make up less than 2% of the sample. Sequenced material: PBMCs. All receptors derive from a woman in her 30s in good health and CMV-seronegative.

This chain joins TRBV6-5 and TRBJ2-5; 7 bases map to TRBD2. The CDR3 loop spans 12 amino acids. Trimming cost V 4 bases and J 5 bases; bases outside gene matches: 1. Germline V gives CDR1 MNHEY, CDR2 SVGAGI. CDR3 in amino acids: CASSSLAETQYF. As DNA, the CDR3 is TGTGCCAGCAGTTCACTAGCGGAGACCCAGTACTTC.

The CDR3 reads CAWSVDGGSEAFF. The DNA of the CDR3 is TGTGCCTGGAGTGTAGACGGGGGAAGTGAAGCTTTCTTT. The chain links TRBV30 to TRBJ1-1; tentatively, D is TRBD1 (5 bases). This CDR3 comprises 13 residues. Trimming removed 0 bases from V and 7 bases from J, with 12 bases in between. CDR1 is GTSNPN, CDR2 SVGIG, per germline (reference sequence).

The CDR3 nucleotides are TGTGCCAGCAGCTTAGGACTAGCGGGGTCCTACAATGAGCAGTTCTTC. Its translation: CASSLGLAGSYNEQFF. This sequence joins TRBV7-6 and TRBJ2-1, with TRBD2 matching over 11 bases. This CDR3 spans 16 amino acids. From germline, CDR1 is SGHVS and CDR2 FNYEAQ. V shed 1 base and J 1 base; nucleotides not matched to a gene: 0.